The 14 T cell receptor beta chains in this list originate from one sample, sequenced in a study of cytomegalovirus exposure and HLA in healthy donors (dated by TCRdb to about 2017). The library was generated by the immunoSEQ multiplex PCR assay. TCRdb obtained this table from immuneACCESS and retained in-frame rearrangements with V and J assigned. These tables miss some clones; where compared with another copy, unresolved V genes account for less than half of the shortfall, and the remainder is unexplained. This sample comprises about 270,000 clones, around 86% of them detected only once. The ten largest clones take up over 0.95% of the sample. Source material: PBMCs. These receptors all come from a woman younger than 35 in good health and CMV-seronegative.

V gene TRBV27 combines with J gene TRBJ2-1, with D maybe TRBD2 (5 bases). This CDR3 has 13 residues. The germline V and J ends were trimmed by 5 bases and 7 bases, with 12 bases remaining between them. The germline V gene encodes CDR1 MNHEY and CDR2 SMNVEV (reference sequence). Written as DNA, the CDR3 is TGTGCCAGCAGTGTACTAGTGGGAAATGAGCAGTTCTTC. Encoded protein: CASSVLVGNEQFF.

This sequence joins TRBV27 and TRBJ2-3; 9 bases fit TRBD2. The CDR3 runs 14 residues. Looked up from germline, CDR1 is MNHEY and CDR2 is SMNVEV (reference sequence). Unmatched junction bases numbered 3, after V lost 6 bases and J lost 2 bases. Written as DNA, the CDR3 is TGTGCCAGCAGCCGGACTAGCGTCACAGATACGCAGTATTTT. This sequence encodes CASSRTSVTDTQYF.

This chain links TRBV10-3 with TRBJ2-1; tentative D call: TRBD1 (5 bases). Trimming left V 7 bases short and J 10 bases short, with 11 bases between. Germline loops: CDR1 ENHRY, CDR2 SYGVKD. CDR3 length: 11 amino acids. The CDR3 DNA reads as TGTGCCATCAAGGGGAAGCAAGAGCAGTTCTTC. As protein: CAIKGKQEQFF.

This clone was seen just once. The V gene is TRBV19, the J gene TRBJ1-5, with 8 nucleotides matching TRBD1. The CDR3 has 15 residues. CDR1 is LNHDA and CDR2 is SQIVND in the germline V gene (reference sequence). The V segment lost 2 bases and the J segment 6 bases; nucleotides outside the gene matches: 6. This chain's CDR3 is CASSITTGAPQPQHF. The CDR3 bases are TGTGCCAGTAGTATAACGACAGGGGCCCCTCAGCCCCAGCATTTT.

The CDR3 here is CASTREGDSGNTIYF. The CDR3 nucleotides read TGTGCCAGCACTAGGGAGGGCGACTCTGGAAACACCATATATTTT. The chain carries TRBV6-5 and TRBJ1-3; D is unclear. The germline V gene encodes CDR1 MNHEY and CDR2 SVGAGI. The CDR3 length is 15 residues. The ends were cut back, 7 bases at V and 0 bases at J, with 13 bases in the middle.

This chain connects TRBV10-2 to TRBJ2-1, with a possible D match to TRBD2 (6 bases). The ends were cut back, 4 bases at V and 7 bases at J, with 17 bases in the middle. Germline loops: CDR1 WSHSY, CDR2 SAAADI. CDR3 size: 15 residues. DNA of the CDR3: TGCGCCAGCAGTGGGGAGGTGGGGAGCGGGAATGAGCAGTTCTTC. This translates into CASSGEVGSGNEQFF.

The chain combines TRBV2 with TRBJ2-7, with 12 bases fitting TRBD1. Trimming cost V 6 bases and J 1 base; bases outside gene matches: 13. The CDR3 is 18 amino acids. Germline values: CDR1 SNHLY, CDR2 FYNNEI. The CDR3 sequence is CASRDDIGDRGRSYEQYF. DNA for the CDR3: TGTGCCAGCAGGGACGATATAGGGGACAGGGGGCGGTCCTACGAGCAGTACTTC.

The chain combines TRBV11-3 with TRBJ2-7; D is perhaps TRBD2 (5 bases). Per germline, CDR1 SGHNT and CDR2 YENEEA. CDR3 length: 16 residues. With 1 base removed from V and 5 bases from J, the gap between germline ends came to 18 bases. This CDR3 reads CASSLGSLLGVDEQYF. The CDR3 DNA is TGTGCCAGCAGCTTAGGTTCCCTACTAGGAGTGGACGAGCAGTACTTC.

The CDR3 nucleotides are TGTGCCAGCAGGGAGAGAGACAGTGGTATCTATGGCTACACCTTC. Residues: CASRERDSGIYGYTF. J is TRBJ1-2 and V is TRBV14, with D tentatively TRBD1 (5 bases). The CDR3 runs to 15 residues. The germline gives CDR1 SGHDN, CDR2 FVKESK. V was clipped by 6 bases and J by 4 bases, with 18 bases between them.

This chain's CDR3 is CASSQGPQGADSPVNYGYTF. CDR3 coding DNA: TGCGCCAGCAGCCAAGGCCCTCAGGGGGCCGACTCACCCGTTAACTATGGCTACACCTTC. This chain connects TRBV4-3 to TRBJ1-2, with 8 bases identical to TRBD1. After removal of 1 base from V and 1 base from J, the junction contained 17 bases not matched to a gene. This CDR3 has 20 residues. The germline gives CDR1 LGHNA, CDR2 YSLEER.

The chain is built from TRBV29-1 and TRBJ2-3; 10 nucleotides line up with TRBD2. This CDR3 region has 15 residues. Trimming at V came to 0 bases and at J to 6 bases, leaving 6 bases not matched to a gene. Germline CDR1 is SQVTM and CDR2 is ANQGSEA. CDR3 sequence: CSVEDFSGGSDTQYF. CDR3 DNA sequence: TGCAGCGTTGAAGATTTTAGCGGGGGGTCGGATACGCAGTATTTT.

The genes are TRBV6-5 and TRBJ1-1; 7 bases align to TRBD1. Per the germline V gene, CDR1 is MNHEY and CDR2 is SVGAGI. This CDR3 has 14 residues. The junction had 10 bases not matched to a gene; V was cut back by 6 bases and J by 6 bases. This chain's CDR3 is CASSRYGTASEAFF. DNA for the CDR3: TGTGCCAGCAGCCGGTACGGGACAGCATCTGAAGCTTTCTTT.

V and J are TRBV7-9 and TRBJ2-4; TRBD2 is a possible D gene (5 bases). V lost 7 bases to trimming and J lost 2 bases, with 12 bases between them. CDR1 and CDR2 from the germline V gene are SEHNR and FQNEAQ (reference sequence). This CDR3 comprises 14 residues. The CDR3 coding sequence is TGTGCCAGCACCTCGAGGGAGCCCAAAAACATTCAGTACTTC. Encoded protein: CASTSREPKNIQYF.

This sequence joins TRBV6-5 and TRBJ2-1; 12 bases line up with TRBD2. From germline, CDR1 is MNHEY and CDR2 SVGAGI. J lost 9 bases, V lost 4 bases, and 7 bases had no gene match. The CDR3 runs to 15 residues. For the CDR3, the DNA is TGTGCCAGCAGTTTACTAGCGGGGGGAGATATTGAGCAGTTCTTC. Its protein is CASSLLAGGDIEQFF.